In this sample, the clone carrying this TCR beta chain turned up a few times. Its specificity is not known. Per the germline V gene, CDR1 is MDHEN and CDR2 is SYDVKM. Deletions cut 3 bases from V and 0 bases from J, with 5 bases between. The CDR3 runs 13 residues. The data belong to a study of T cell responses to AZD1222 COVID-19 vaccine. Study-wide findings and caveats: Spike regions recognized by vaccine-associated CD4 TCRs spanned the protein, led by 160-218 and 743-854. Donors were chiefly white British, with a greater number of females, and clonal diversity was perhaps underestimated. Sampling that yielded the repertoires occurred only after the peak T cell response. Seropositivity was recorded at baseline in only 6 or 7 AZD1222 recipients.

The protocol was immunoSEQ multiplex PCR, while the TCRdb copy is restricted to in-frame clones and leaves out a portion. This sample has tens of thousands of clones, with about 78% found just once. This receptor was taken from an adult who received the AZD1222 COVID-19 vaccine. Here the sequenced sample was peripheral blood, taken 28 days after the second AZD1222 dose. This rearrangement joins TRBV28 to TRBJ2-5; no definite D call. This CDR3 reads CASSFGYQETQYF. The CDR3 DNA is TGTGCCAGCAGTTTCGGCTACCAAGAGACCCAGTACTTC.